The clone carrying this T cell receptor beta chain came up many times. This record belongs to a study of low-dose radiotherapy and immunotherapy resistance in tumors. Study in general: Participants in Cohort 2 were given 1 Gy per fraction every two weeks, for 13 Gy over 26 weeks. Patients took 300 mg oral aspirin daily for four cycles from cycle 1 day 1. Given every two weeks, intravenous cyclophosphamide 200 mg/m2 preceded radiation and immunotherapy by one day.

Primers targeting TRAV and TRBV primed first-strand cDNA, covering alpha and beta chains. It was with a constant-region primer and a V-primer adapter that TCRs were amplified over roughly 19 PCR cycles. TCRdb recomputed calls from the reads with MiXCR, one row per CDR3 protein. The sample has more than 85,000 distinct CDR3 sequences, more than 7.5% seen once. Deletions cut 0 bases from V and 3 bases from J, with 1 base between. This CDR3 comprises 11 residues. Germline V gives CDR1 DFQATT, CDR2 SNEGSKA (reference sequence). Documented time point: before trial treatment. Donors were administered nivolumab, ipilimumab, aspirin and low-dose cyclophosphamide, together with low-dose radiotherapy.

The V call is TRBV20-1, the J call TRBJ2-3; D gene ambiguous. The sample was PBMCs, taken before treatment. This TCR was recovered from a male donor with prostate cancer. The CDR3 nucleotides read TGCAGTGCTAGAGAAACAGATACGCAGTATTTT. Encoded protein: CSARETDTQYF.